The clone carrying this T cell receptor beta chain was recorded a few times. Antigen unknown. The library was made from cDNA and included unique molecular identifiers. cDNA molecules numbering about 470,000 came from roughly 1.1 to 9.2 million T cells. TCRdb reprocessed the PCR reads via MiXCR and lists one record per CDR3 protein. This sample has about 760,000 distinct CDR3 sequences, with 30% found just once. Trimming removed 1 base at V and 5 bases at J, with 17 bases between. The CDR3 covers 16 residues. Per germline, CDR1 LGHDT and CDR2 YNNKEL (reference sequence). This record comes from a study of post-analysis software for immune sequencing data. General observations from the study: TRBV5-6, TRBV5-1 and TRBV20-1 were among about 5 TRBV segments more frequent in patients than controls.

The chain joins TRBV3-1 to TRBJ2-5; D may correspond to TRBD1 or TRBD2 (5 bases each). This clonotype originated in a girl under 18 with multiple sclerosis. Sequences were obtained from blood. The chain's CDR3 is CASSQGLGTSTETQYF. The CDR3 nucleotides are TGTGCCAGCAGCCAAGGCCTCGGGACCTCGACGGAGACCCAGTACTTC.